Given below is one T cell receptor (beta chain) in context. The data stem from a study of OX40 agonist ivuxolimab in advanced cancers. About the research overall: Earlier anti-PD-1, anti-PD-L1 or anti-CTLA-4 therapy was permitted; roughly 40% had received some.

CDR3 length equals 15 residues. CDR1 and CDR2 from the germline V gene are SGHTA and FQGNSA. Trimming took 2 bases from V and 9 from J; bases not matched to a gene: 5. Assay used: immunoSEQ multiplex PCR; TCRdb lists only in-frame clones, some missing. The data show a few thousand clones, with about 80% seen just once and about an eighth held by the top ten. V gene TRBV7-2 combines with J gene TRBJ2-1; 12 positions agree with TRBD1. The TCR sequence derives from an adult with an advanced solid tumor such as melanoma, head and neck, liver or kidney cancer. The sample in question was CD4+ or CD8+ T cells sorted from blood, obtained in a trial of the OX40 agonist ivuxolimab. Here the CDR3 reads CASSLSGTGGGEQFF. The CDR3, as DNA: TGTGCCAGCAGCTTATCAGGGACAGGGGGCGGTGAGCAGTTCTTC. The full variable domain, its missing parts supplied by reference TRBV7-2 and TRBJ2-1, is GAGVSQSPSNKVTEKGKDVELRCDPISGHTALYWYRQSLGQGLEFLIYFQGNSAPDKSGLPSDRFSAERTGGSVSTLTIQRTQQEDSAVYLCASSLSGTGGGEQFFGPGTRLTVL.